Shown below are 7 T cell receptor beta chains from a single sample sequenced in a study of blood T cell repertoires in COVID-19. Measured with immunoSEQ multiplex PCR; TCRdb has only the in-frame clones, and not every one. The table records more than 150,000 clones, under 85% of them present only once. The sample consisted of peripheral blood. The receptor source for this set is an older man who had recovered from COVID-19.

J is TRBJ2-5 and V is TRBV28; 8 bases match TRBD2. The length of the CDR3 is 14 residues. V shed 7 bases, J shed 1 base, and the junction held 5 bases outside the gene matches. Germline V gene lookup returns CDR1 MDHEN and CDR2 SYDVKM. The DNA for the CDR3 is TGTGCCAGCACCCCGGGAGGGCCCCAAGAGACCCAGTACTTC. Encoded protein: CASTPGGPQETQYF.

The rearrangement joins TRBV5-1 to TRBJ2-6, with 9 bases lining up with TRBD1. V was clipped by 0 bases and J by 1 base; unmatched bases: 5. Germline CDR1 reads SGHRS; CDR2 reads YFSETQ. The CDR3 totals 18 residues. For the CDR3, the DNA is TGCGCCAGCAGCTTGGGAGGGACAGGGTTATCTGGGGCCAACGTCCTGACTTTC. Its translation: CASSLGGTGLSGANVLTF.

This clone was seen at least ten times. The chain joins TRBV7-6 to TRBJ2-3, with 8 bases that match TRBD2. The V and J ends lost 5 bases and 0 bases, in that order; junction bases with no gene match: 13. Germline CDR1 is SGHVS and CDR2 is FNYEAQ. The CDR3 extends over 18 amino acids. CDR3 protein: CASSEGYGRERSTDTQYF. CDR3 DNA: TGTGCCAGCAGCGAGGGGTACGGGAGGGAACGAAGCACAGATACGCAGTATTTT.

The chain couples TRBV21-1 to TRBJ2-1; TRBD2 is the table's D call, not checked against the DNA. TRBV21-1 corresponds to a pseudogene. The CDR3 is 19 residues long. The CDR3: CASSRTPRIPPWSYNEQFF. The CDR3, as DNA: TGTGCCAGCAGCAGGACTCCCAGAATCCCACCCTGGTCCTACAATGAGCAGTTCTTC.

This rearrangement joins TRBV11-2 to TRBJ1-1, with 7 bases identical to TRBD1. V dropped 5 bases and J dropped 10; count of bases not matched to a gene: 7. The CDR3 has 12 residues. CDR1 and CDR2 (germline): SGHAT, FQNNGV. CDR3 protein: CASSPQGVGAFF. DNA for the CDR3: TGTGCCAGCAGCCCCCAGGGGGTGGGAGCTTTCTTT.

This clone was seen a single time. V gene TRBV18 combines with J gene TRBJ1-3; D gene ambiguous. Germline loops: CDR1 KGHSH, CDR2 LQKENI. The V end lost 3 bases, the J end lost 0 bases, and 6 bases lay between the germline ends. The CDR3 runs 14 residues. The CDR3 DNA follows: TGTGCCAGCTCACCGAGGGCCTCTGGAAACACCATATATTTT. Translation: CASSPRASGNTIYF.

The chain carries TRBV28 and TRBJ1-4; 9 nucleotides align to TRBD1. V lost 4 bases and J lost 8; bases outside the gene matches: 14. This CDR3 contains 17 residues. Germline CDR1 MDHEN, CDR2 SYDVKM. This chain's CDR3 is CASSSGQGTPRGEKLFF. In DNA, the CDR3 is TGTGCCAGCAGTTCCGGACAGGGGACGCCGCGGGGGGAAAAACTGTTTTTT.